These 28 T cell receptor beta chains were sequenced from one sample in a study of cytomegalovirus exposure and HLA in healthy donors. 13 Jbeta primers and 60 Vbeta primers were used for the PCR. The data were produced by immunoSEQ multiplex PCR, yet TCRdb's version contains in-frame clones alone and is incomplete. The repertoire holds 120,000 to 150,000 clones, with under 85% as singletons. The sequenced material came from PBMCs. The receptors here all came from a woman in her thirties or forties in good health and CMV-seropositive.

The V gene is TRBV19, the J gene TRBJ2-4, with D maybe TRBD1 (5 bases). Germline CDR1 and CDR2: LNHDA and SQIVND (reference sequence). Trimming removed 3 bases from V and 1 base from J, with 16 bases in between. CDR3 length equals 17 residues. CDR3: CASSIGRVVSAKNIQYF. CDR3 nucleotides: TGTGCCAGTAGTATCGGCAGGGTGGTTTCGGCCAAAAACATTCAGTACTTC.

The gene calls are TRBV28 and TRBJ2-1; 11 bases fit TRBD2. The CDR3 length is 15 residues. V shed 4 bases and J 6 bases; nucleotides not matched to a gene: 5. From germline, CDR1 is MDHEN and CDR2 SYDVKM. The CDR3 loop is CASSSSGGPANEQFF. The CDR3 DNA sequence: TGTGCCAGCAGTTCTAGCGGGGGGCCGGCCAATGAGCAGTTCTTC. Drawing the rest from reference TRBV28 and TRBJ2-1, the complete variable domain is DVKVTQSSRYLVKRTGEKVFLECVQDMDHENMFWYRQDPGLGLRLIYFSYDVKMKEKGDIPEGYSVSREKKERFSLILESASTNQTSMYLCASSSSGGPANEQFFGPGTRLTVL.

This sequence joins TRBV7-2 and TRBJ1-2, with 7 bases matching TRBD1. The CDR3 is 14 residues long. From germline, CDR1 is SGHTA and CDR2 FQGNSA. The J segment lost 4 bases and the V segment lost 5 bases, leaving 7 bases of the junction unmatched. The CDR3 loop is CASSIGTESYGYTF. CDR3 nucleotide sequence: TGTGCCAGCAGCATCGGGACAGAGTCCTATGGCTACACCTTC.

The DNA of the CDR3 is TGTGCCAGCAGCAACGCCGGGACAGGGTCGTTCTATGGCTACACCTTC. It translates to CASSNAGTGSFYGYTF. The V and J genes are TRBV5-4 and TRBJ1-2; 9 nucleotides align to TRBD1. Per the germline V gene, CDR1 is SGHNT and CDR2 is YYREEE (reference sequence). Trimming at V came to 4 bases and at J to 4 bases, leaving 11 bases not matched to a gene. The CDR3 extends over 16 amino acids.

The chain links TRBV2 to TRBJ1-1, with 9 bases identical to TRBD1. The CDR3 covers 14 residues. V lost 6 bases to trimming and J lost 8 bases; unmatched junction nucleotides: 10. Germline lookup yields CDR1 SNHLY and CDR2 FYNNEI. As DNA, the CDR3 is TGTGCCAGCAGCGTTACAGGGGGCTCAGTAGAAGCTTTCTTT. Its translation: CASSVTGGSVEAFF. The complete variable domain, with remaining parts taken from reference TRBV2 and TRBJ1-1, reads EPEVTQTPSHQVTQMGQEVILRCVPISNHLYFYWYRQILGQKVEFLVSFYNNEISEKSEIFDDQFSVERPDGSNFTLKIRSTKLEDSAMYFCASSVTGGSVEAFFGQGTRLTVV.

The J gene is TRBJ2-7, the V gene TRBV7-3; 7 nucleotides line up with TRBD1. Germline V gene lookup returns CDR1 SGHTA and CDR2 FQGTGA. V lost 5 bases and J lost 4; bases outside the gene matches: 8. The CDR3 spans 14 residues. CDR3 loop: CASSLTGKGYEQYF. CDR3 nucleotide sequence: TGTGCCAGCAGCCTGACAGGGAAAGGGTACGAGCAGTACTTC. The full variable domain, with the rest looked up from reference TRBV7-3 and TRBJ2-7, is GAGVSQTPSNKVTEKGKYVELRCDPISGHTALYWYRQSLGQGPEFLIYFQGTGAADDSGLPNDRFFAVRPEGSVSTLKIQRTERGDSAVYLCASSLTGKGYEQYFGPGTRLTVT.

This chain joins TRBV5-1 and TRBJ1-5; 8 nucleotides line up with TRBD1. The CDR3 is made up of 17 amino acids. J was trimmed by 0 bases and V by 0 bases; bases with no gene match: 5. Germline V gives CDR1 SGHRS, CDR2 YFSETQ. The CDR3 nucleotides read TGCGCCAGCAGCTTGGGGACAGGGACTTATAGCAATCAGCCCCAGCATTTT. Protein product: CASSLGTGTYSNQPQHF.

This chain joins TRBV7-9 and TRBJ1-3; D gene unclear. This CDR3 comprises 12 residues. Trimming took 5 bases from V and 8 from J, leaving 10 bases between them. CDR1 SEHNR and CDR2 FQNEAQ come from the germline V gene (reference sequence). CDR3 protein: CASSNSADTIYF. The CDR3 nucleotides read TGTGCCAGCAGCAACTCGGCGGACACCATATATTTT.

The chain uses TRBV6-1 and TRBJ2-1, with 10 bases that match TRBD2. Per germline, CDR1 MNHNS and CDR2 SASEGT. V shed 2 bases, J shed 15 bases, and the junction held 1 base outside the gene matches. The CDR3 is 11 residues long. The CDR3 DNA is TGTGCCAGCAGTGAAAGCGGGGGGGTGTTCTTC. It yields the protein CASSESGGVFF.

The CDR3 DNA is TGTGCCACGACAAGGAATGGAAACACCATATATTTT. Residues: CATTRNGNTIYF. The V call is TRBV13, the J call TRBJ1-3; no firm D call. The V gene lost 10 bases and the J gene lost 3 bases, with 10 bases spanning the gap. This CDR3 has 12 residues. Looked up from germline, CDR1 is PRHDT and CDR2 is FYEKMQ (reference sequence).

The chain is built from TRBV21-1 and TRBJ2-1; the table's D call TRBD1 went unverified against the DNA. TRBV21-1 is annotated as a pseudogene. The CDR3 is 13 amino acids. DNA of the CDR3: TGTGCCAGCAGCACCGGGACAGGAATTCGGCAGTTCTTC. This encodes CASSTGTGIRQFF.

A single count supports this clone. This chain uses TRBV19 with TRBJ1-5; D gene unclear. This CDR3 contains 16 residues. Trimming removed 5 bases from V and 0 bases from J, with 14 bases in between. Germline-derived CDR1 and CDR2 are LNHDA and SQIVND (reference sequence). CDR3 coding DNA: TGTGCCAGTAGTGAGTACAGTGTGTATAGCAATCAGCCCCAGCATTTT. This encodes CASSEYSVYSNQPQHF.

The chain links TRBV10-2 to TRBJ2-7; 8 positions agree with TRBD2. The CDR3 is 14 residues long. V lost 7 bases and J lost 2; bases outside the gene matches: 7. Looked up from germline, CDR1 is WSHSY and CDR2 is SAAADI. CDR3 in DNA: TGCGCCAGCATTGTAGGCGGGGGGCCCTACGAGCAGTACTTC. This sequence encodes CASIVGGGPYEQYF.

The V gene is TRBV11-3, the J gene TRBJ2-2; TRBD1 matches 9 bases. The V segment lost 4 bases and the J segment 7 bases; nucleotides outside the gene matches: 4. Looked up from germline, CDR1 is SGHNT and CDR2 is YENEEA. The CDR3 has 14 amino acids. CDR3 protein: CASSSDRGNGELFF. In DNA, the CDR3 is TGTGCCAGCAGCTCGGACAGGGGTAACGGGGAGCTGTTTTTT.

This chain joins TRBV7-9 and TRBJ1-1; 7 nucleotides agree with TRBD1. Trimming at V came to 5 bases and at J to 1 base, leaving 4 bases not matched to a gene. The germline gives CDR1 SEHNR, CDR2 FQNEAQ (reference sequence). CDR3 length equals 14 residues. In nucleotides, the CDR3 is TGTGCCAGCAGCGGCAGGACAGGGAACACTGAAGCTTTCTTT. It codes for CASSGRTGNTEAFF.

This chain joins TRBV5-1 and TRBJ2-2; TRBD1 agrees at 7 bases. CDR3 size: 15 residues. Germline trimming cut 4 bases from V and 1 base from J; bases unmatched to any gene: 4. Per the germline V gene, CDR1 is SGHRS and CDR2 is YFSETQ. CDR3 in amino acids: CASSKGQENTGELFF. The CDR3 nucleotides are TGCGCCAGCAGCAAAGGACAGGAGAACACCGGGGAGCTGTTTTTT.

Here the CDR3 DNA reads TGTGCCAGCAGCGTAACAGACGGGAGCTCTGGAAACACCATATATTTT. This codes for CASSVTDGSSGNTIYF. The chain uses TRBV9 and TRBJ1-3, with D uncertain. CDR1 SGDLS and CDR2 YYNGEE come from the germline V gene. The CDR3 totals 16 residues. The V end lost 1 base, the J end lost 0 bases, and 11 bases lay between the germline ends.

CDR3: CASSPSRDRENIQYF. CDR3 bases: TGCGCCAGCAGTCCATCCCGGGACAGGGAAAACATTCAGTACTTC. The rearrangement links TRBV5-1 to TRBJ2-4; TRBD1 agrees at 9 bases. V was clipped by 5 bases and J by 5 bases; unmatched bases: 8. CDR1 is SGHRS, CDR2 YFSETQ, per germline. This CDR3 is built from 15 residues. Supplemented by reference TRBV5-1 and TRBJ2-4, the full variable domain reads KAGVTQTPRYLIKTRGQQVTLSCSPISGHRSVSWYQQTPGQGLQFLFEYFSETQRNKGNFPGRFSGRQFSNSRSEMNVSTLELGDSALYLCASSPSRDRENIQYFGAGTRLSVL.

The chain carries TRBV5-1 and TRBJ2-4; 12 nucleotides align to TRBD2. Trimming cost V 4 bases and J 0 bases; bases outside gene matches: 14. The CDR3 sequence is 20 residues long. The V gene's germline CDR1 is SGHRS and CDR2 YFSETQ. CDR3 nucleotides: TGCGCCAGCAGCCCCCTTGCTAGCGGGGGGGGGACCGTAGCCAAAAACATTCAGTACTTC. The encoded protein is CASSPLASGGGTVAKNIQYF.

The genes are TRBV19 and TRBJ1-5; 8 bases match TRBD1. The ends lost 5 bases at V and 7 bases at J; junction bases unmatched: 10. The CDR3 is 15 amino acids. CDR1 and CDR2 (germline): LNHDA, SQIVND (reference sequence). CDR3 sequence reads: CASSFRTGSAQPQHF. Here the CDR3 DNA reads TGTGCCAGTAGTTTCCGGACAGGGTCTGCGCAGCCCCAGCATTTT.

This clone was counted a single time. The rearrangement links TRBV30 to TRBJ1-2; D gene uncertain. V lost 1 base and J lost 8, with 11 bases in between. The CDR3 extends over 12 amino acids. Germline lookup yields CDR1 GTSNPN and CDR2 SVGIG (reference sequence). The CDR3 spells CAWSETAEGYTF. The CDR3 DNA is TGTGCCTGGAGTGAAACTGCTGAGGGCTACACCTTC.

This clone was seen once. This CDR3 reads CASSRGLADYEQYF. CDR3 DNA: TGCGCCAGCAGCCGGGGACTAGCGGACTACGAGCAGTACTTC. V is TRBV5-1 and J is TRBJ2-7; TRBD2 aligns across 11 bases. Germline values: CDR1 SGHRS, CDR2 YFSETQ. The CDR3 extends over 14 amino acids. The J segment lost 3 bases and the V segment lost 4 bases, leaving 3 bases of the junction unmatched.

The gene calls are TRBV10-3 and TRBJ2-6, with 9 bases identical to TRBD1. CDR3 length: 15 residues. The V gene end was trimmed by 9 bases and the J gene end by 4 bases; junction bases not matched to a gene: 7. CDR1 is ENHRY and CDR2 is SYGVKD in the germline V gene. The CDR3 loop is CAITGTGTGANVLTF. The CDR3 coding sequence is TGTGCCATTACCGGGACAGGGACCGGGGCCAACGTCCTGACTTTC.

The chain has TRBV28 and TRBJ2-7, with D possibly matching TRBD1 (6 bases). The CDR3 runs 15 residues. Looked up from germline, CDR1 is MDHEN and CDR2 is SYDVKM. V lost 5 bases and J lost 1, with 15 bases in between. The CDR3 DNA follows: TGTGCCAGCAGTACCGAAACAGGGATTTCCTACGAGCAGTACTTC. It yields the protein CASSTETGISYEQYF.

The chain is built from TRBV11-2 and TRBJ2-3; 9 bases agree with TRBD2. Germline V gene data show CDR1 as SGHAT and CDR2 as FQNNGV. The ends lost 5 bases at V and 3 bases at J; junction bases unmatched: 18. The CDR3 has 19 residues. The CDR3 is CASSPRVAGDLGGTDTQYF. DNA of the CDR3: TGTGCCAGCAGCCCCAGGGTAGCGGGGGACCTGGGGGGGACAGATACGCAGTATTTT.

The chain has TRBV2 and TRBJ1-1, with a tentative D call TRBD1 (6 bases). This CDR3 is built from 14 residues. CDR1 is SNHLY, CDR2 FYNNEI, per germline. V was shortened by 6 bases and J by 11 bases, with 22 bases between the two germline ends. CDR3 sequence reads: CASRDPNRAMGAFF. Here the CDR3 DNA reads TGTGCCAGCAGGGACCCGAACAGGGCTATGGGGGCTTTCTTT.

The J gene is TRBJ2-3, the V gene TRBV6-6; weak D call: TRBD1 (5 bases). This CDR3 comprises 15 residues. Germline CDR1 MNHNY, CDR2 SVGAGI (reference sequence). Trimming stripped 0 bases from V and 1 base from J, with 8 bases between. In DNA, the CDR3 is TGTGCCAGCAGTTACTCACCGACAGGCACAGATACGCAGTATTTT. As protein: CASSYSPTGTDTQYF.

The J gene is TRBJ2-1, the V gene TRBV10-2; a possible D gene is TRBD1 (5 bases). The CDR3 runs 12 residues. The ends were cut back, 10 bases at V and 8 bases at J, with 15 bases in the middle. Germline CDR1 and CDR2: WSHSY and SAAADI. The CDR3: CATKIRVDEQFF. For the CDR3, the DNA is TGCGCCACAAAGATCAGGGTCGATGAGCAGTTCTTC.